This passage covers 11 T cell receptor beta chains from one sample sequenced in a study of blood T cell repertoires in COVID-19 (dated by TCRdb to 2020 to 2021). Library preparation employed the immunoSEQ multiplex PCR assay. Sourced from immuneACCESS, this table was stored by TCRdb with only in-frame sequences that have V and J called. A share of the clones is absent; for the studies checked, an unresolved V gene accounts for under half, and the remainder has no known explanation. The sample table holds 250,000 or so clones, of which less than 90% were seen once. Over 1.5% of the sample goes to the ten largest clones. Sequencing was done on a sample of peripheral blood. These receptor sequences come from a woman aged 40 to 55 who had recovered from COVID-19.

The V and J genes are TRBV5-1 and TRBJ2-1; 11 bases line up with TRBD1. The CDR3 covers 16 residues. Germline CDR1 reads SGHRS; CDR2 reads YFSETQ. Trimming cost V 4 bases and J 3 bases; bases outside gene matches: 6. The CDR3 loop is CASSNRDRGFYNEQFF. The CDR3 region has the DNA TGCGCCAGCAGCAACCGGGACAGGGGGTTCTACAATGAGCAGTTCTTC.

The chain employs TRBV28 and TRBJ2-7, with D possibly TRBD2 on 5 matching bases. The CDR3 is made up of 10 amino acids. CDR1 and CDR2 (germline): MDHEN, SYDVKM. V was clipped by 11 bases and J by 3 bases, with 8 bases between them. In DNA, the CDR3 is TGTGCCTCGGGGAACTACGAGCAGTACTTC. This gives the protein CASGNYEQYF.

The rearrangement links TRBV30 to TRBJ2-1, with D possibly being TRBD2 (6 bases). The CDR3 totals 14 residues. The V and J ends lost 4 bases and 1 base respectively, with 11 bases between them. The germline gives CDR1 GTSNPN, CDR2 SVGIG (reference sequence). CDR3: CAWMGGASYNEQFF. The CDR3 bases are TGTGCCTGGATGGGCGGGGCGTCCTACAATGAGCAGTTCTTC.

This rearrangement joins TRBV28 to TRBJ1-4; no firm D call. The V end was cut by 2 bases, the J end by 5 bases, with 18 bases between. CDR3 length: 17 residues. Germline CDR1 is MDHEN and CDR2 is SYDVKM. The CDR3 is CASSLSPRHSKNEKLFF. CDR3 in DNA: TGTGCCAGCAGTTTAAGTCCCCGACACAGCAAAAATGAAAAACTGTTTTTT.

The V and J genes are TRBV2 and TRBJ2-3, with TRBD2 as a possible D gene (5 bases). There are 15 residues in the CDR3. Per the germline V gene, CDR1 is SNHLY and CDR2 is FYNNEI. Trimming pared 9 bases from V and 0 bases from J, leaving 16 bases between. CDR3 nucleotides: TGTGCCAGGGAGGACCCCAGCTCTAGCACAGATACGCAGTATTTT. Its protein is CAREDPSSSTDTQYF.

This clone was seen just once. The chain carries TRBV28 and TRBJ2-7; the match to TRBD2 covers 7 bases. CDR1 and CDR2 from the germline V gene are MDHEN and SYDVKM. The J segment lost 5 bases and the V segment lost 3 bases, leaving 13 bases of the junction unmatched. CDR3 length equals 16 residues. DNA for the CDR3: TGTGCCAGCAGTTTGGTACCCAGGACGGGAGGCGACGAGCAGTACTTC. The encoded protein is CASSLVPRTGGDEQYF.

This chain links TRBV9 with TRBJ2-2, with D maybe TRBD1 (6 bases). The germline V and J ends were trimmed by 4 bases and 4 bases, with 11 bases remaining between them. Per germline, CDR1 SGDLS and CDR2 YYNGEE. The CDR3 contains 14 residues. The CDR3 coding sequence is TGTGCCAGCAGCCCTCAGGGGAGCACCGGGGAGCTGTTTTTT. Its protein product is CASSPQGSTGELFF.

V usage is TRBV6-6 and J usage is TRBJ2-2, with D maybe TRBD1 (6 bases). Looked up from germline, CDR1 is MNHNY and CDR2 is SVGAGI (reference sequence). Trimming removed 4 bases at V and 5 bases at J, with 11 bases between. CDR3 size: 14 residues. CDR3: CASSSGTRTGELFF. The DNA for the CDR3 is TGTGCCAGCAGTTCCGGGACACGAACCGGGGAGCTGTTTTTT.

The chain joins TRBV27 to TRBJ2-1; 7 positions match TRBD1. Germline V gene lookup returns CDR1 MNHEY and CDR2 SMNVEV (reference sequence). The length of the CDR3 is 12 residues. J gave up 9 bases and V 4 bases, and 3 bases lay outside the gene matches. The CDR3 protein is CASSSGGFEQFF. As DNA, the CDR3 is TGTGCCAGCAGTTCAGGGGGATTTGAGCAGTTCTTC.

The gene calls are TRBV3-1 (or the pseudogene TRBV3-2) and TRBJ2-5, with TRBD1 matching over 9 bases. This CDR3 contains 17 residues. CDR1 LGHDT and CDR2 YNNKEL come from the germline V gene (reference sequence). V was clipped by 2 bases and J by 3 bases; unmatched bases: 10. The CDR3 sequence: CASSQPGTGPREETQYF. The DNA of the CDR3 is TGTGCCAGCAGCCAACCTGGGACAGGGCCAAGAGAAGAGACCCAGTACTTC.

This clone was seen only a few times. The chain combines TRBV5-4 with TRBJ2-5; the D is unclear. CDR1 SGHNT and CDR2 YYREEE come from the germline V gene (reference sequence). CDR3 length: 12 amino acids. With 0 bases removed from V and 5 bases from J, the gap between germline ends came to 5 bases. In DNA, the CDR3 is TGTGCCAGCAGCTTGGTTGCGGAGACCCAGTACTTC. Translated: CASSLVAETQYF.